This T cell receptor (beta chain) derives from a study of blood T cell repertoires in COVID-19. Study summary: Acute-phase and convalescent COVID-19 samples originated in the United States, Italy and Spain. The analysed material was cDNA or gDNA that came from T cells, B-cell-depleted T cells, or PBMCs.

CDR1 is SGHRS, CDR2 YFSETQ, per germline. The CDR3 contains 15 residues. V shed 4 bases and J 5 bases; nucleotides not matched to a gene: 11. Authors' processing steps: Reference gene primer amplification gave nucleated cell count estimates. The table came from immunoSEQ multiplex PCR; TCRdb's copy has only in-frame clones and leaves some out. The DNA was the basis for D and trimming; V, J and clone size are from that table. The data contain 150,000 to 200,000 clones, roughly nine tenths of them singletons. V is TRBV5-1 and J is TRBJ2-7; 8 nucleotides match TRBD2. Sequencing input: peripheral blood. The clonotype was recovered from a woman aged 55 to 70 with COVID-19, enrolled during active disease. CDR3 DNA sequence: TGCGCCAGCAGCATGCCGGGACTAGGGTCCCACGAGCAGTACTTC. Translating it yields CASSMPGLGSHEQYF. Full variable domain (rest looked up from reference TRBV5-1 and TRBJ2-7): KAGVTQTPRYLIKTRGQQVTLSCSPISGHRSVSWYQQTPGQGLQFLFEYFSETQRNKGNFPGRFSGRQFSNSRSEMNVSTLELGDSALYLCASSMPGLGSHEQYFGPGTRLTVT.